This note documents a single TCR beta chain sequence. Antigen specificity is unknown. Between the trimmed V and J ends, which lost 8 bases and 2 bases, there was a span of 7 bases. CDR1 is ENHRY, CDR2 SYGVKD, per germline. The CDR3 has 12 amino acids. The sample originates from a study of Ad26.COV2.S vaccination and SARS-CoV-2 variants. The study, taken as a whole, reports: Total T cell responses, in the TCR breadth and depth analyses, may have been underestimated.

Sequencing used immunoSEQ multiplex PCR; TCRdb keeps in-frame clones, though not all of them. The table includes hundreds of thousands of clones, 90% detected once. Treatment noted: approximately 18 received Ad26.COV2.S at low or high dose, single or two shots; about 5 received placebo; per-sample allocation not given. Collection of the samples took place on day 63 after the first injection of vaccine or placebo. This TCR derives from a person aged 18-65 years who received the Ad26.COV2.S COVID-19 vaccine or a placebo. Sequenced here: peripheral blood, sampled in a trial of Ad26.COV2.S vaccine versus placebo. The chain uses TRBV10-3 and TRBJ1-3; no definite D call. CDR3 in DNA: TGTGCCATCGTGGGTCCTGGAAACACCATATATTTT. Its protein is CAIVGPGNTIYF.